A selection of T cell receptor beta chains follows, all from one sample in a study of cytotoxic CD8 clonotypes in ibrutinib-treated CLL. Some clones are missing from TCRdb's copy, which holds only in-frame ones; the method was immunoSEQ multiplex PCR. The sample contains fewer than 100,000 clones, more than 70% of which appear only once. The sample consisted of PBMCs, taken before ibrutinib treatment. These receptors originate from a human donor with chronic lymphocytic leukemia. Both conserved end residues are part of each CDR3. D genes are given only for firm matches. A clone size is listed for some rows: how often the clone was seen (once, few, many), or a class if it is expanded.

D,size,J,V,DNA,CDR3
TRBD2,NA,TRBJ2-7,TRBV6-6,TGTGCCAGCAGTTCCGGGACTAGCGGGCGGCACTACGAGCAGTACTTC,CASSSGTSGRHYEQYF
NA,NA,TRBJ2-7,TRBV6-1,TGTGCCAGCAGTTTTGTCTCCTACGAGCAGTACTTC,CASSFVSYEQYF
NA,NA,TRBJ2-5,TRBV25-1,TGTGCCAGCAGTGAAATCGGCGTCCAAGAGACCCAGTACTTC,CASSEIGVQETQYF
NA,NA,TRBJ1-1,TRBV5-1,TGCGCCAGCAGCTTTGCTTCAGGGGACACTGAAGCTTTCTTT,CASSFASGDTEAFF
NA,NA,TRBJ2-7,TRBV7-8,TGTGCCAGCAGTTCCGGGACCCTCTACGAGCAGTACTTC,CASSSGTLYEQYF
NA,NA,TRBJ1-3,TRBV7-9,TGTGCCAGCAGTCCGTCCAGGTCTGGAAACACCATATATTTT,CASSPSRSGNTIYF
TRBD2,once,TRBJ2-3,TRBV7-2,TGTGCCAGCAGCTTATTTAGCGGGAACACAGATACGCAGTATTTT,CASSLFSGNTDTQYF
TRBD2,NA,TRBJ2-7,TRBV2,TGTGCCAGCAGGGGAACTAGCGGCCGCTCCTACGAGCAGTACTTC,CASRGTSGRSYEQYF
TRBD2,NA,TRBJ2-7,TRBV5-6,TGTGCCAGCAGTTCGGGACTACACTACGAGCAGTACTTC,CASSSGLHYEQYF
NA,once,TRBJ2-2,TRBV30,TGTGCCTGGAGTGTGCGGGGATGGGTGGGGGAGCTGTTTTTT,CAWSVRGWVGELFF
NA,NA,TRBJ1-2,TRBV7-8,TGTGCCAGCAGCTCCGGAGGCTACACCTTC,CASSSGGYTF
TRBD2,NA,TRBJ2-1,TRBV11-2,TGTGCCAGCAGCTTAGTAGCGGGGGGCTTCAATGAGCAGTTCTTC,CASSLVAGGFNEQFF
TRBD2,NA,TRBJ2-7,TRBV4-3,TGCGCCAGCAGCCTCGGACTAGCGGGGACGCTAGTCCACGAGCAGTACTTC,CASSLGLAGTLVHEQYF
TRBD1,NA,TRBJ2-5,TRBV2,TGTGCCAGCAGTGAAAGTCACACAGGGGGGACCCAGTACTTC,CASSESHTGGTQYF
NA,NA,TRBJ1-1,TRBV29-1,TGCAGCGCCGAAACCCAAAGAGTCTACACTGAAGCTTTCTTT,CSAETQRVYTEAFF
NA,few,TRBJ2-1,TRBV6-5,TGTGCCAGCAGTTTTAGCAGGTACAATGAGCAGTTCTTC,CASSFSRYNEQFF
TRBD2,once,TRBJ2-7,TRBV6-1,TGTGCCAGCAGGGACGGGGGGATCTCCTACGAGCAGTACTTC,CASRDGGISYEQYF
NA,NA,TRBJ2-7,TRBV11-2,TGTGCCAGCAGCTTAAGGGACATATCCTATGAGGCATCCTACGAGCAGTACTTC,CASSLRDISYEASYEQYF
NA,NA,TRBJ2-3,TRBV7-2,TGTGCCAGCCTAGAGTACAGGAGCACAGATACGCAGTATTTT,CASLEYRSTDTQYF
NA,NA,TRBJ1-5,TRBV28,TGTGCCAGCAGCCCAATGGGACAGCCCCAGCATTTT,CASSPMGQPQHF
TRBD2,NA,TRBJ2-7,TRBV4-1,TGCGCCAGCAGCCAAGGGGCTAGCGGATCATTCTACGAGCAGTACTTC,CASSQGASGSFYEQYF
NA,NA,TRBJ2-3,TRBV7-6,TGTGCCAGCAGCTCCCGTCCGGGAGCGGGAGATACGCAGTATTTT,CASSSRPGAGDTQYF
TRBD2,NA,TRBJ2-2,TRBV27,TGTGCCAGCAGTTTACAAAAAAAAGCGGGAGGGCAAGGGGAGCTGTTTTTT,CASSLQKKAGGQGELFF
NA,NA,TRBJ1-2,TRBV6-1,TGTGCCAGCAGTGAGGGGACTATATATGGCTACACCTTC,CASSEGTIYGYTF
NA,NA,TRBJ1-3,TRBV6-1,TGTGCCAGCAGTTCGGGGGCTGGAAACACCATATATTTT,CASSSGAGNTIYF
NA,NA,TRBJ2-2,TRBV15,TGTGCCACCAGCAGGCCTCTTTCGGATTCCGGGGAGCTGTTTTTT,CATSRPLSDSGELFF
NA,NA,TRBJ2-5,TRBV19,TGTGCCAGTAGGACCCCCGGGGGCCAAGAGACCCAGTACTTC,CASRTPGGQETQYF
NA,NA,TRBJ1-1,TRBV11-1,TGTGCCAGCAGCTTATGGACCACTGAAGCTTTCTTT,CASSLWTTEAFF
NA,NA,TRBJ1-3,TRBV4-1,TGCGCCAGCAGCCAAGAGGGACGTGCGGCTGGAAACACCATATATTTT,CASSQEGRAAGNTIYF
NA,NA,TRBJ2-4,TRBV14,TGTGCCAGCAGTCCGGGATTGGCCAAAAACATTCAGTACTTC,CASSPGLAKNIQYF
NA,NA,TRBJ2-1,TRBV6-6,TGTGCCAGCAGTTCCCCGGGGGAGCAGTTCTTC,CASSSPGEQFF
NA,NA,TRBJ2-7,TRBV10-1,TGCGCCAGCAGTGAAGGGGACTCTAGGGGTTACGAGCAGTACTTC,CASSEGDSRGYEQYF
NA,NA,TRBJ2-1,TRBV6-5,TGTGCCAGCACTAGGGACGGGGCGGGTGAGCAGTTCTTC,CASTRDGAGEQFF
NA,NA,TRBJ1-2,TRBV25-1,TGTGCCAGCAGTGAATCTCGGGGGATCTATGGCTACACCTTC,CASSESRGIYGYTF
NA,NA,TRBJ1-1,TRBV23-1,TGCGCCAGCAGTCGTCTGAGGACTGAGGCATGGAACACTGAAGCTTTCTTT,CASSRLRTEAWNTEAFF
NA,medium-sized,TRBJ1-1,TRBV5-1,TGCGCCAGCACCTGGGGGCTGTCGTCCCCTGAAGCTTTCTTT,CASTWGLSSPEAFF
NA,NA,TRBJ1-1,TRBV6-5,TGTGCCAGCTGGAGCCCGGCCAGCCAGATAGCTTTCTTT,CASWSPASQIAFF
NA,NA,TRBJ1-1,TRBV11-2,TGTGCCAGCAGACGACTGAACACTGAAGCTTTCTTT,CASRRLNTEAFF
NA,NA,TRBJ1-1,TRBV30,TGTGCCTGGAGTGTGAGAGGAGCAACAGGGTGGGAAGCTTTCTTT,CAWSVRGATGWEAFF
NA,few,TRBJ1-2,TRBV27,TGTGCCAGCAGTTTATCCGGAGGCGGTAGCTACACCTTC,CASSLSGGGSYTF
TRBD1,NA,TRBJ2-1,TRBV7-9,TGTGCCAGCAGCACTCGACAGGGGGCTTACGACAATGAGCAGTTCTTC,CASSTRQGAYDNEQFF
TRBD2,NA,TRBJ2-7,TRBV7-2,TGTGCCAGCAGCCTCTCTTGGCGGGAGGGCTACGAGCAGTACTTC,CASSLSWREGYEQYF
TRBD2,NA,TRBJ2-5,TRBV4-2,TGTGCCAGCAGCCAAGAAGTCGGCGGGAGGGGCCGGGAGACCCAGTACTTC,CASSQEVGGRGRETQYF
TRBD1,few,TRBJ1-1,TRBV18,TGTGCCAGCTCTCTTCAGGGGGCGGACACTGAAGCTTTCTTT,CASSLQGADTEAFF